The 27 T cell receptor beta chains presented below share a single source sample, sequenced in a study of OX40 agonist ivuxolimab in advanced cancers. The protocol was immunoSEQ multiplex PCR, while the TCRdb copy is restricted to in-frame clones and leaves out a portion. Among 85,000 to 100,000 clones listed, around 85% were seen once. This material consisted of CD4+ or CD8+ T cells sorted from blood, taken in a trial of the OX40 agonist ivuxolimab. The receptor source for this set is an adult with an advanced solid tumor such as melanoma, head and neck, liver or kidney cancer.

This clone was seen only once. The rearrangement uses TRBV7-9 and TRBJ1-1; D possibly corresponds to TRBD1 (5 bases). The V and J ends lost 2 bases and 5 bases respectively, with 9 bases between them. This CDR3 is 13 amino acids long. Germline V gives CDR1 SEHNR, CDR2 FQNEAQ (reference sequence). The CDR3 DNA sequence: TGTGCCAGCAGCTTACGGGGGGGTACTGAAGCTTTCTTT. This codes for CASSLRGGTEAFF.

This chain links TRBV27 with TRBJ2-6; possibly TRBD1 or TRBD2 for D (6 bases each). Between the trimmed V and J ends, which lost 5 bases and 2 bases, there was a span of 7 bases. Germline V gene sequence: CDR1 MNHEY, CDR2 SMNVEV (reference sequence). This CDR3 contains 14 residues. CDR3 in amino acids: CASSRGAGANVLTF. Written as DNA, the CDR3 is TGTGCCAGCAGTAGGGGGGCTGGGGCCAACGTCCTGACTTTC.

The gene calls are TRBV5-8 and TRBJ1-4; D may be TRBD1 (5 bases). Between the trimmed V and J ends, which lost 4 bases and 10 bases, there was a span of 17 bases. CDR1 SGHTS and CDR2 YDEGEE come from the germline V gene. This CDR3 is built from 14 residues. The CDR3 nucleotides are TGTGCCAGCAGCCCGTCTGGGACCCGGGGAAAACTGTTTTTT. As protein: CASSPSGTRGKLFF.

About this clone itself: The sample contains more than one DNA sequence encoding this CDR3. The V call is TRBV5-1, the J call TRBJ1-4; D is unresolved. The V end was cut by 0 bases, the J end by 0 bases, with 6 bases between. Germline CDR1 SGHRS, CDR2 YFSETQ. The CDR3 has 15 amino acids. CDR3 nucleotide sequence: TGCGCCAGCAGCTTGGTCGGAGCAACTAATGAAAAACTGTTTTTT. Protein product: CASSLVGATNEKLFF.

The chain links TRBV2 to TRBJ2-7; 9 bases line up with TRBD2. The length of the CDR3 is 15 residues. Germline assignment: CDR1 SNHLY and CDR2 FYNNEI. The trim removed 1 base at V and 2 bases at J, leaving 3 bases unmatched. CDR3 sequence: CASSEGAGGPYEQYF. The CDR3, as DNA: TGTGCCAGCAGTGAAGGAGCGGGAGGACCCTACGAGCAGTACTTC.

This clone has a single count. V and J are TRBV11-3 and TRBJ2-2, with TRBD2 matching over 11 bases. The CDR3 has 17 amino acids. The ends lost 5 bases at V and 8 bases at J; junction bases unmatched: 13. CDR1 is SGHNT, CDR2 YENEEA, per germline. The CDR3 loop reads CASSVAGGPSSAGELFF. The CDR3 coding sequence is TGTGCCAGCAGCGTAGCGGGAGGGCCGTCCTCCGCTGGGGAGCTGTTTTTT.

Only a few counts were recorded for this clone. In the same sample, other DNA sequences code for this CDR3. The chain uses TRBV2 and TRBJ2-1, with D perhaps TRBD2 (5 bases). This CDR3 comprises 14 residues. Trimming shortened V by 3 bases and J by 0 bases, and 6 bases separated the two germline ends. Germline CDR1 SNHLY, CDR2 FYNNEI. CDR3 coding DNA: TGTGCCAGCAGTGACACTAGCTCCTACAATGAGCAGTTCTTC. This sequence encodes CASSDTSSYNEQFF. Full variable domain (missing parts from reference TRBV2 and TRBJ2-1): EPEVTQTPSHQVTQMGQEVILRCVPISNHLYFYWYRQILGQKVEFLVSFYNNEISEKSEIFDDQFSVERPDGSNFTLKIRSTKLEDSAMYFCASSDTSSYNEQFFGPGTRLTVL.

The chain uses TRBV28 and TRBJ2-1; a weak D match, TRBD1 (6 bases). Germline values: CDR1 MDHEN, CDR2 SYDVKM. Trimming stripped 7 bases from V and 8 bases from J, with 30 bases between. The length of the CDR3 is 18 residues. CDR3 coding DNA: TGTGCCAGCAATATCTCCCCTCGGAGCAGGGGAAGTTTCGATGAGCAGTTCTTC. Its protein is CASNISPRSRGSFDEQFF.

The chain couples TRBV4-3 to TRBJ2-7; 8 nucleotides align to TRBD2. Unmatched junction bases numbered 0, after V lost 4 bases and J lost 1 base. Per germline, CDR1 LGHNA and CDR2 YSLEER. The CDR3 has 13 amino acids. For the CDR3, the DNA is TGCGCCAGCAGCCTAGCGGGATCCTACGAGCAGTACTTC. The encoded protein is CASSLAGSYEQYF.

This clone turned up a few times. The chain employs TRBV19 and TRBJ1-5; 10 nucleotides match TRBD1. Losses at the gene ends were 5 bases for V and 0 bases for J; bases not matched to a gene: 7. CDR3 length: 17 amino acids. Germline V gene sequence: CDR1 LNHDA, CDR2 SQIVND (reference sequence). The chain's CDR3 is CASSVTGGFYSNQPQHF. The CDR3 nucleotides are TGTGCCAGTAGTGTGACAGGGGGCTTCTATAGCAATCAGCCCCAGCATTTT.

V usage is TRBV19 and J usage is TRBJ1-2; the match to TRBD1 covers 9 bases. CDR1 LNHDA and CDR2 SQIVND come from the germline V gene (reference sequence). V shed 6 bases and J 8 bases; nucleotides not matched to a gene: 10. The CDR3 is 14 residues long. CDR3 nucleotides: TGTGCCAGTAGGCGGACAGGGGATTTTTACGGCTACACCTTC. As protein: CASRRTGDFYGYTF. The variable domain in full, completed from reference TRBV19 and TRBJ1-2, reads DGGITQSPKYLFRKEGQNVTLSCEQNLNHDAMYWYRQDPGQGLRLIYYSQIVNDFQKGDIAEGYSVSREKKESFPLTVTSAQKNPTAFYLCASRRTGDFYGYTFGSGTRLTVV.

The rearrangement uses TRBV5-5 and TRBJ2-3; D possibly corresponds to TRBD2 (6 bases). CDR1 is SGHKS, CDR2 YYEKEE, per germline (reference sequence). Between the trimmed V and J ends, which lost 4 bases and 11 bases, there was a span of 11 bases. The CDR3 sequence is 11 residues long. CDR3 in amino acids: CASSQGLKQYF. The CDR3 DNA reads TGTGCCAGCAGCCAGGGACTTAAGCAGTATTTT.

The chain has TRBV7-9 and TRBJ1-1; D not resolved. The length of the CDR3 is 12 residues. Germline V gene sequence: CDR1 SEHNR, CDR2 FQNEAQ (reference sequence). V gave up 3 bases and J gave up 10 bases, with 12 bases separating them. CDR3 sequence: CASSFEDRGAFF. Here the CDR3 DNA reads TGTGCCAGCAGCTTTGAGGACCGGGGAGCTTTCTTT.

The chain is built from TRBV7-2 and TRBJ2-1; the D gene could be TRBD1 or TRBD2 (6 bases each). The ends were cut back, 2 bases at V and 9 bases at J, with 20 bases in the middle. Germline-derived CDR1 and CDR2 are SGHTA and FQGNSA. There are 16 residues in the CDR3. The CDR3 is CASSLFSTTTGAEQFF. In nucleotides, the CDR3 is TGTGCCAGCAGCTTATTTTCTACCACCACGGGGGCTGAGCAGTTCTTC.

The chain has TRBV11-3 and TRBJ2-1; 12 bases fit TRBD2. There are 16 residues in the CDR3. Germline CDR1 and CDR2: SGHNT and YENEEA. Germline trimming cut 3 bases from V and 4 bases from J; bases unmatched to any gene: 4. CDR3 sequence: CASSFPTSGGYNEQFF. The CDR3 DNA is TGTGCCAGCAGCTTCCCGACTAGCGGGGGTTACAATGAGCAGTTCTTC.

This rearrangement joins TRBV6-6 to TRBJ2-7; D assignment may be TRBD1 or TRBD2 (5 bases each). Per germline, CDR1 MNHNY and CDR2 SVGAGI (reference sequence). This CDR3 is 13 amino acids long. V lost 2 bases and J lost 7, with 12 bases in between. The CDR3 reads CASSYGGDGEQYF. CDR3 nucleotides: TGTGCCAGCAGTTACGGGGGAGACGGGGAGCAGTACTTC.

This clone was picked up a small number of times. The chain is built from TRBV2 and TRBJ2-7; D remains ambiguous. The CDR3 spans 12 residues. Germline V gives CDR1 SNHLY, CDR2 FYNNEI. V dropped 8 bases and J dropped 2 bases, with 10 bases sitting between them. The CDR3 spells CASGPTTYEQYF. The CDR3 coding sequence is TGTGCCAGCGGACCAACGACCTACGAGCAGTACTTC.

This sequence joins TRBV11-3 and TRBJ2-5; D possibly corresponds to TRBD1 (6 bases). The V end was cut by 4 bases, the J end by 4 bases, with 19 bases between. Per the germline V gene, CDR1 is SGHNT and CDR2 is YENEEA. The CDR3 extends over 16 amino acids. Written as DNA, the CDR3 is TGTGCCAGCAGCTCTTCCAGGGCAGGGGTAGGAGAGACCCAGTACTTC. Translating gives CASSSSRAGVGETQYF.

The CDR3 bases are TGTGCCAGCAGTTTGGGGACATACTCCAATGAGCAGTTCTTC. This sequence encodes CASSLGTYSNEQFF. The chain has TRBV27 and TRBJ2-1, with D possibly matching TRBD1 (6 bases). The CDR3 covers 14 residues. The V gene's germline CDR1 is MNHEY and CDR2 SMNVEV (reference sequence). V lost 3 bases to trimming and J lost 6 bases, with 12 bases between them.

The J gene is TRBJ2-7, the V gene TRBV7-2; tentatively, D is TRBD2 (5 bases). The CDR3 sequence is 15 residues long. CDR1 is SGHTA and CDR2 is FQGNSA in the germline V gene. Trimming left V 4 bases short and J 5 bases short, with 18 bases between. The CDR3, as DNA: TGTGCCAGCAGCTCCTTGGATCGGAGGAACCACGAGCAGTACTTC. It yields the protein CASSSLDRRNHEQYF.

The chain links TRBV27 to TRBJ1-2; possible D gene TRBD1, 5 bases. The CDR3 totals 14 residues. The V gene's germline CDR1 is MNHEY and CDR2 SMNVEV (reference sequence). V gave up 5 bases and J gave up 6 bases, with 16 bases separating them. CDR3 sequence: CASSEGYVGDGYTF. In nucleotides, the CDR3 is TGTGCCAGCAGTGAGGGGTACGTCGGAGATGGCTACACCTTC.

V is TRBV6-5 and J is TRBJ2-3; 7 bases map to TRBD2. Trimming removed 9 bases from V and 7 bases from J; junction bases left unmatched: 4. CDR3 size: 11 residues. Per germline, CDR1 MNHEY and CDR2 SVGAGI. CDR3 coding DNA: TGTGCCAGTAGCGGGTCGAATACGCAGTATTTT. Translating gives CASSGSNTQYF.

V usage is TRBV9 and J usage is TRBJ2-1; D possibly matches TRBD1 or TRBD2 (5 bases each). Per germline, CDR1 SGDLS and CDR2 YYNGEE. Trimming took 0 bases from V and 5 from J, leaving 12 bases between them. The CDR3 contains 15 residues. CDR3 DNA: TGTGCCAGCAGCGTAGCTGTAACGGGACACAATGAGCAGTTCTTC. Translated, it gives CASSVAVTGHNEQFF.

The chain joins TRBV25-1 to TRBJ2-7, with D unclear. This CDR3 is 13 amino acids long. V gave up 0 bases and J gave up 2 bases, with 5 bases separating them. From germline, CDR1 is MGHDK and CDR2 SYGVNS. This CDR3 reads CASSEYDTYEQYF. Written as DNA, the CDR3 is TGTGCCAGCAGTGAATATGACACCTACGAGCAGTACTTC.

The V gene is TRBV28, the J gene TRBJ2-7; TRBD2 might be the D (5 bases). CDR1 and CDR2 (germline): MDHEN, SYDVKM. The CDR3 loop spans 12 amino acids. Between the trimmed V and J ends, which lost 6 bases and 6 bases, there was a span of 12 bases. Here the CDR3 DNA reads TGTGCCAGCAGCGGGGTAGGCCTCGAGCAGTACTTC. Protein product: CASSGVGLEQYF.

The rearrangement uses TRBV2 and TRBJ2-7, with 7 bases matching TRBD2. The CDR3 has 13 residues. Trimming removed 8 bases from V and 6 bases from J; junction bases left unmatched: 10. The germline V gene has CDR1 SNHLY and CDR2 FYNNEI. CDR3 loop: CASVYAGVGEQYF. In DNA form, the CDR3 reads TGTGCCAGCGTCTACGCGGGAGTGGGCGAGCAGTACTTC.

This clone has only a few counts. This sequence joins TRBV6-4 and TRBJ2-7; D is possibly TRBD1 (6 bases). Germline-derived CDR1 and CDR2 are MRHNA and SNTAGT. The CDR3 is 16 amino acids. V gave up 2 bases and J gave up 0 bases, with 14 bases separating them. The CDR3 sequence is CASSDRDKATSYEQYF. In DNA form, the CDR3 reads TGTGCCAGCAGTGACAGGGACAAGGCGACCTCCTACGAGCAGTACTTC.